Each of the 21 T cell receptor beta chains below was sequenced from the same sample in a study of cytomegalovirus exposure and HLA in healthy donors. Produced via immunoSEQ multiplex PCR; TCRdb's table is partial and in-frame only. The sample carries under 100,000 clones, roughly 84% recorded once. The specimen was PBMCs. The receptors were gathered from a woman younger than 30 in good health and CMV-seropositive.

The CDR3 nucleotides read TGTGCCAGCAGCTCGCTAGCGGGGGGCTACAATGAGCAGTTCTTC. Its translation: CASSSLAGGYNEQFF. The chain carries TRBV7-3 and TRBJ2-1; TRBD2 aligns across 11 bases. This CDR3 is 15 amino acids long. Germline CDR1 and CDR2: SGHTA and FQGTGA. The ends lost 4 bases at V and 3 bases at J; junction bases unmatched: 2.

Only one count was recorded for this clone. The CDR3 sequence is CASSEAGGIAKNIQYF. CDR3 nucleotides: TGTGCCAGCAGTGAAGCGGGGGGTATAGCCAAAAACATTCAGTACTTC. The chain has TRBV2 and TRBJ2-4, with a possible D match to TRBD2 (6 bases). The germline CDR1 and CDR2 sequences are SNHLY and FYNNEI. The CDR3 runs to 16 residues. V was trimmed by 0 bases and J by 0 bases, leaving 9 bases between them.

This sequence joins TRBV30 and TRBJ1-5, with a weak D call TRBD1 (5 bases). V dropped 4 bases and J dropped 6 bases, with 16 bases sitting between them. Per germline, CDR1 GTSNPN and CDR2 SVGIG (reference sequence). This CDR3 has 14 amino acids. CDR3: CAWTRTAQGQPQHF. CDR3 DNA sequence: TGTGCCTGGACCAGGACGGCCCAGGGTCAGCCCCAGCATTTT.

The chain couples TRBV27 to TRBJ2-1, with 14 bases identical to TRBD2. This CDR3 has 18 amino acids. V gave up 3 bases and J gave up 8 bases; unmatched junction bases: 12. Germline V gene lookup returns CDR1 MNHEY and CDR2 SMNVEV (reference sequence). The CDR3 is CASSFYPTSGGDSHEQFF. Here the CDR3 DNA reads TGTGCCAGCAGTTTTTACCCGACTAGCGGGGGGGATTCGCATGAGCAGTTCTTC.

This clone was counted a few times. The V call is TRBV7-6, the J call TRBJ1-2; 9 bases fit TRBD1. CDR3 length equals 14 residues. CDR1 SGHVS and CDR2 FNYEAQ come from the germline V gene. Germline trimming cut 5 bases from V and 6 bases from J; bases unmatched to any gene: 7. CDR3 region: CASSAYTGGDGYTF. CDR3 DNA: TGTGCCAGCAGCGCTTATACAGGGGGCGATGGCTACACCTTC.

The chain's CDR3 is CASSLGQVAYGYTF. CDR3 coding DNA: TGTGCCAGCAGCCTGGGACAGGTGGCCTATGGCTACACCTTC. The chain links TRBV28 to TRBJ1-2; 8 nucleotides align to TRBD1. Germline trimming cut 6 bases from V and 4 bases from J; bases unmatched to any gene: 7. This CDR3 contains 14 residues. CDR1 and CDR2 from the germline V gene are MDHEN and SYDVKM.

The table lists this clone with a few counts. The CDR3 sequence is CASSPIGGYIGYTF. The DNA for the CDR3 is TGTGCCAGCAGCCCCATCGGGGGTTATATTGGCTACACCTTC. This chain links TRBV13 with TRBJ1-2; tentatively, D is TRBD1 (5 bases). This CDR3 is 14 amino acids long. The germline V gene has CDR1 PRHDT and CDR2 FYEKMQ (reference sequence). Trimming left V 5 bases short and J 7 bases short, with 17 bases between.

This clone has just one count. V gene TRBV7-9 combines with J gene TRBJ2-5; D perhaps matches TRBD2 (8 bases). This CDR3 has 17 amino acids. Trimming pared 6 bases from V and 5 bases from J, leaving 25 bases between. Germline V gene sequence: CDR1 SEHNR, CDR2 FQNEAQ (reference sequence). The CDR3 sequence: CASRGQRTSPARETQYF. The CDR3 coding sequence is TGTGCCAGCAGGGGACAGAGGACTAGCCCAGCTAGGGAGACCCAGTACTTC.

V gene TRBV7-8 combines with J gene TRBJ1-5, with 8 bases identical to TRBD1. The CDR3 length is 17 residues. Germline CDR1 and CDR2: SGHVS and FQNEAQ. J gave up 1 base and V 5 bases, and 10 bases lay outside the gene matches. This CDR3 is CASSPWTGNRSNQPQHF. Here the CDR3 DNA reads TGTGCCAGCAGCCCATGGACAGGGAATCGGAGCAATCAGCCCCAGCATTTT. Filled out from reference TRBV7-8 and TRBJ1-5, the complete variable domain reads GAGVSQSPRYKVAKRGQDVALRCDPISGHVSLFWYQQALGQGPEFLTYFQNEAQLDKSGLPSDRFFAERPEGSVSTLKIQRTQQEDSAVYLCASSPWTGNRSNQPQHFGDGTRLSIL.

CDR3 sequence: CASSQTSGGAANNEQFF. CDR3 DNA sequence: TGCGCCAGCAGCCAGACTAGCGGGGGGGCGGCAAACAATGAGCAGTTCTTC. This rearrangement joins TRBV4-3 to TRBJ2-1; 14 bases map to TRBD2. From germline, CDR1 is LGHNA and CDR2 YSLEER. The V gene end was trimmed by 3 bases and the J gene end by 5 bases; junction bases not matched to a gene: 6. The CDR3 covers 17 residues.

The chain couples TRBV4-1 to TRBJ1-6; D ambiguous. Germline V lookup: CDR1 MGHRA, CDR2 YSYEKL. V shed 4 bases and J shed 7 bases, with 17 bases lying between them. This CDR3 has 16 amino acids. CDR3 nucleotide sequence: TGCGCCAGCAGCCCGATTGGGAGAACGGGGAATTCACCCCTCCACTTT. Translation: CASSPIGRTGNSPLHF.

The chain uses TRBV7-9 and TRBJ2-5; 7 nucleotides align to TRBD1. The CDR3 length is 15 residues. Germline V gene sequence: CDR1 SEHNR, CDR2 FQNEAQ (reference sequence). With 5 bases clipped from V and 4 bases from J, the junction kept 10 bases outside the gene matches. The CDR3 region is CASSPIRQGSETQYF. Here the CDR3 DNA reads TGTGCCAGCAGCCCAATCCGACAGGGCTCAGAGACCCAGTACTTC.

This chain links TRBV30 with TRBJ2-1, with 7 bases aligning to TRBD1. The CDR3 is made up of 16 amino acids. The germline CDR1 and CDR2 sequences are GTSNPN and SVGIG (reference sequence). V gave up 2 bases and J gave up 2 bases; unmatched junction bases: 9. CDR3 in DNA: TGTGCCTGGAGTACCCTTTACAGGGGAACCTACAATGAGCAGTTCTTC. It yields the protein CAWSTLYRGTYNEQFF.

V usage is TRBV2 and J usage is TRBJ1-6, with TRBD1 identical over 7 bases. The CDR3 spans 15 residues. The V segment lost 6 bases and the J segment 9 bases; nucleotides outside the gene matches: 11. Germline V lookup: CDR1 SNHLY, CDR2 FYNNEI. The CDR3 region has the DNA TGTGCCAGCAGAATACAGGGGTTCGGAATTTCACCCCTCCACTTT. Translated, it gives CASRIQGFGISPLHF. The full variable domain, its missing parts supplied by reference TRBV2 and TRBJ1-6, is EPEVTQTPSHQVTQMGQEVILRCVPISNHLYFYWYRQILGQKVEFLVSFYNNEISEKSEIFDDQFSVERPDGSNFTLKIRSTKLEDSAMYFCASRIQGFGISPLHFGNGTRLTVT.

CDR3 region: CASSLGTSAETQYF. The CDR3 region has the DNA TGTGCCAGCAGCTTGGGGACTAGCGCGGAGACCCAGTACTTC. The chain recombines TRBV7-6 with TRBJ2-5, with 10 nucleotides matching TRBD2. V trimming: 3 bases; J trimming: 5 bases; junction bases outside the gene matches: 3. This CDR3 has 14 residues. Germline V gene lookup returns CDR1 SGHVS and CDR2 FNYEAQ.

The CDR3 nucleotides are TGTGCCAGCAGCCAAGAGCTGGGGGCGAGAGGCTACACCTTC. Residues: CASSQELGARGYTF. V and J are TRBV14 and TRBJ1-2, with TRBD1 as a possible D gene (6 bases). The germline V gene encodes CDR1 SGHDN and CDR2 FVKESK. Trimming pared 0 bases from V and 8 bases from J, leaving 13 bases between. This CDR3 contains 14 residues. The complete variable domain, with remaining parts taken from reference TRBV14 and TRBJ1-2, reads EAGVTQFPSHSVIEKGQTVTLRCDPISGHDNLYWYRRVMGKEIKFLLHFVKESKQDESGMPNNRFLAERTGGTYSTLKVQPAELEDSGVYFCASSQELGARGYTFGSGTRLTVV.

The chain combines TRBV10-3 with TRBJ2-2; TRBD1 matches at 9 bases. CDR1 ENHRY and CDR2 SYGVKD come from the germline V gene. V lost 5 bases to trimming and J lost 2 bases; unmatched junction nucleotides: 9. The CDR3 spans 17 residues. The CDR3 region is CAISISWGQGNTGELFF. As DNA, the CDR3 is TGTGCCATCAGTATTAGCTGGGGACAGGGAAACACCGGGGAGCTGTTTTTT.

The rearrangement links TRBV7-9 to TRBJ2-5; weak D call: TRBD1 (6 bases). V lost 7 bases and J lost 0, with 12 bases in between. The CDR3 is 14 residues long. Germline CDR1 SEHNR, CDR2 FQNEAQ (reference sequence). The CDR3 coding sequence is TGTGCCAGCACCTTGGACAGCTACCAAGAGACCCAGTACTTC. It codes for CASTLDSYQETQYF.

The chain couples TRBV29-1 to TRBJ1-3; maybe TRBD1 (5 bases). V lost 0 bases to trimming and J lost 9 bases, with 12 bases between them. The CDR3 has 13 amino acids. Germline CDR1 and CDR2: SQVTM and ANQGSEA. The chain's CDR3 is CSVEDRDSRTIYF. The CDR3 bases are TGCAGCGTTGAAGATCGAGACAGCCGCACCATATATTTT.

The V and J genes are TRBV7-9 and TRBJ2-7; TRBD1 aligns across 7 bases. Per germline, CDR1 SEHNR and CDR2 FQNEAQ (reference sequence). With 4 bases clipped from V and 2 bases from J, the junction kept 11 bases outside the gene matches. The CDR3 has 16 residues. The CDR3 region is CASSSRPGQGAYEQYF. As DNA, the CDR3 is TGTGCCAGCAGCTCCCGACCCGGGCAGGGGGCCTACGAGCAGTACTTC. The entire variable domain, with the rest obtained from reference TRBV7-9 and TRBJ2-7, is as follows: DTGVSQNPRHKITKRGQNVTFRCDPISEHNRLYWYRQTLGQGPEFLTYFQNEAQLEKSRLLSDRFSAERPKGSFSTLEIQRTEQGDSAMYLCASSSRPGQGAYEQYFGPGTRLTVT.

This clone appeared a few times. V is TRBV28 and J is TRBJ1-1, with D possibly TRBD1 on 5 matching bases. V was pared by 4 bases and J by 1 base, with 19 bases between. This CDR3 has 17 amino acids. Per germline, CDR1 MDHEN and CDR2 SYDVKM. The CDR3 region has the DNA TGTGCCAGCAGTTGGGTCTTGGGTAGGGGTGGGAACACTGAAGCTTTCTTT. The encoded protein is CASSWVLGRGGNTEAFF.